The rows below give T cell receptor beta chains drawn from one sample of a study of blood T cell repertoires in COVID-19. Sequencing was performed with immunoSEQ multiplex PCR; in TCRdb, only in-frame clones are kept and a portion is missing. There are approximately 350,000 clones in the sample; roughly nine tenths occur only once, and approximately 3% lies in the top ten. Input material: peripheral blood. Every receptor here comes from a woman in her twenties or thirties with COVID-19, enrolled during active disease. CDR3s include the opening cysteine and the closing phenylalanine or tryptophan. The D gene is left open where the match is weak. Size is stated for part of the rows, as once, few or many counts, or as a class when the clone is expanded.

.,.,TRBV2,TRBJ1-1,CASSDPRGYRTEAFF,TGTGCCAGCAGCGATCCGAGGGGGTATCGCACTGAAGCTTTCTTT
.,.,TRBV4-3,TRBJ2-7,CASSQDTLYEQYF,TGCGCCAGCAGCCAAGACACTTTATACGAGCAGTACTTC
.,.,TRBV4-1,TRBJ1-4,CASSLSTNEKLFF,TGCGCCAGCAGCCTATCAACTAATGAAAAACTGTTTTTT
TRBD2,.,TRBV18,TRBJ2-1,CASNPAGGRDEQFF,TGTGCCAGCAACCCAGCGGGAGGGCGCGATGAGCAGTTCTTC
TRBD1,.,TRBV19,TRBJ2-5,CASSTVYRGPGETQYF,TGTGCCAGTAGTACCGTTTACAGGGGGCCGGGAGAGACCCAGTACTTC
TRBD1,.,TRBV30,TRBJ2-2,CAWLSWRGQGAGELFF,TGTGCCTGGTTGTCCTGGAGGGGACAGGGGGCCGGGGAGCTGTTTTTT
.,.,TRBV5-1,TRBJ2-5,CASSSDSVQETQYF,TGCGCCAGCAGCTCAGACAGTGTCCAAGAGACCCAGTACTTC
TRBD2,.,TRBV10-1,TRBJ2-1,CASSESGTSGSGPYNEQFF,TGCGCCAGCAGTGAGTCAGGGACTAGCGGGAGTGGCCCCTACAATGAGCAGTTCTTC
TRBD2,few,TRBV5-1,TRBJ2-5,CASSLGQTSGRGETQYF,TGCGCCAGCAGCTTGGGTCAGACTAGCGGGAGGGGCGAGACCCAGTACTTC
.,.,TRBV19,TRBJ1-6,CASSPGQSYNSPLHF,TGTGCCAGTAGCCCCGGACAGAGCTATAATTCACCCCTCCACTTT
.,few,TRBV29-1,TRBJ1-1,CSVESGLNTEAFF,TGCAGCGTTGAATCAGGTTTGAACACTGAAGCTTTCTTT
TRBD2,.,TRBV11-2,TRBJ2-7,CASSSGTSVDEQYF,TGTGCCAGCAGCTCAGGGACTAGCGTTGACGAGCAGTACTTC
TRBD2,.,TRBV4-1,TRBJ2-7,CASSQGSAGGPQYF,TGCGCCAGCAGCCAAGGATCAGCGGGGGGCCCGCAGTACTTC
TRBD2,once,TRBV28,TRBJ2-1,CASHSGRPNYNEQFF,TGTGCCAGCCATAGCGGGAGGCCCAACTACAATGAGCAGTTCTTC
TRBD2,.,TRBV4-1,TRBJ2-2,CASSSQGLAAYTGELFF,TGCGCCAGCAGCTCCCAGGGACTAGCGGCTTACACCGGGGAGCTGTTTTTT
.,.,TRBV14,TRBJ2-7,CASSGGGAPYEQYF,TGTGCCAGCAGCGGAGGCGGGGCCCCCTACGAGCAGTACTTC
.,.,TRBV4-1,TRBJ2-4,CASSYYSGIAKNIQYF,TGCGCCAGCAGCTATTACTCAGGGATAGCCAAAAACATTCAGTACTTC
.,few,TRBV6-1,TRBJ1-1,CASSHSPSDLLF,TGTGCCAGCAGCCATAGCCCCTCGGACTTGCTCTTT
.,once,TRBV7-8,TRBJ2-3,CAASWRPGITDTQYF,TGTGCCGCGAGTTGGAGACCCGGGATCACAGATACGCAGTATTTT
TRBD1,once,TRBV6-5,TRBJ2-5,CASQGAPKETQYF,TGTGCCAGCCAGGGGGCGCCAAAAGAGACCCAGTACTTC
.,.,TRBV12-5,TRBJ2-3,CASAGSADTQYF,TGTGCTAGTGCCGGTTCCGCAGATACGCAGTATTTT
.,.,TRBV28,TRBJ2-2,CATRDKNTGELFF,TGTGCCACCCGGGACAAGAACACCGGGGAGCTGTTTTTT
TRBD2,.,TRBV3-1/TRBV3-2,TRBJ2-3,CASSHQKLAGLDTQYF,TGTGCCAGCAGCCATCAAAAGCTAGCGGGGCTGGATACGCAGTATTTT
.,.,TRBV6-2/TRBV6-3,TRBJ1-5,CASSFASNQPQHF,TGTGCCAGCAGTTTTGCGAGCAATCAGCCCCAGCATTTT
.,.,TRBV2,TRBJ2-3,CASIATGVRTDTQYF,TGTGCCAGCATAGCAACGGGAGTTCGCACAGATACGCAGTATTTT
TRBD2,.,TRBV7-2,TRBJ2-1,CASSPRTSGNHNEQFF,TGTGCCAGCAGCCCCCGGACTAGCGGGAACCACAATGAGCAGTTCTTC
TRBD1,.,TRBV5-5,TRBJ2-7,CASSLASTGFIYEQYF,TGTGCCAGCAGCTTGGCCTCGACAGGGTTCATCTACGAGCAGTACTTC
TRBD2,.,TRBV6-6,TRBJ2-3,CASSPRLAGALYTDTQYF,TGTGCCAGCAGTCCCCGACTAGCGGGAGCCCTATACACAGATACGCAGTATTTT
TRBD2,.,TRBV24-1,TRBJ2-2,CATSDLLGGAGELFF,TGTGCCACCAGTGATTTGCTGGGAGGGGCCGGGGAGCTGTTTTTT
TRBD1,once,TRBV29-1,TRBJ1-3,CSVATTGGSTIYF,TGCAGCGTTGCAACCACAGGGGGTAGCACCATATATTTT
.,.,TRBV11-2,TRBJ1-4,CASRPGRGAGEKLFF,TGTGCCAGCAGACCAGGCCGGGGGGCAGGAGAAAAACTGTTTTTT
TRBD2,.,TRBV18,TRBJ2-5,CASSPGLARGETQYF,TGTGCCAGCTCACCGGGACTAGCGAGGGGAGAGACCCAGTACTTC
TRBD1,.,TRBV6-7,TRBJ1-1,CASSHRGLGDTEAFF,TGTGCCAGCAGCCACAGGGGGCTAGGGGACACTGAAGCTTTCTTT
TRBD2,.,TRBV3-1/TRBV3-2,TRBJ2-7,CASSQRSGGMGQYF,TGTGCCAGCAGCCAACGTAGCGGGGGGATGGGGCAGTACTTC
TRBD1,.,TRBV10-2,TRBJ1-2,CASSEQGASGYGYTF,TGCGCCAGCAGTGAACAGGGGGCTTCGGGGTATGGCTACACCTTC
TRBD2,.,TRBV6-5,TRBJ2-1,CASSLTSGRGSDEQFF,TGTGCCAGCAGTTTGACTAGCGGGAGAGGTTCGGATGAGCAGTTCTTC
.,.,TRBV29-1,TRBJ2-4,CSVAASTAPNYIQYF,TGCAGCGTTGCCGCTTCTACAGCTCCCAACTACATTCAGTACTTC
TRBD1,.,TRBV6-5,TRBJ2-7,CASSRPGRGHEQYF,TGTGCCAGCAGTCGACCGGGCAGGGGGCACGAGCAGTACTTC
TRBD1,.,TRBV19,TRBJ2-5,CASSIGPGQMRETQYF,TGTGCCAGTAGTATAGGACCGGGACAGATGCGTGAGACCCAGTACTTC
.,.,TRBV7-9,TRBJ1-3,CASSLGHSGNTIYF,TGTGCCAGCAGCTTAGGACACTCTGGAAACACCATATATTTT
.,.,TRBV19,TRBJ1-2,CASSLQGNKGYTF,TGTGCCAGTAGCCTACAGGGAAATAAAGGCTACACCTTC
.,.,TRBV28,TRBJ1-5,CASTSGQPQHF,TGTGCCAGCACAAGCGGGCAGCCCCAGCATTTT
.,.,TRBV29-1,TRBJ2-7,CSVIRGGNSYEQYF,TGCAGCGTCATTAGGGGAGGTAACTCCTACGAGCAGTACTTC
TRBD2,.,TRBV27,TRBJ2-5,CASSLWLAGGQETQYF,TGTGCCAGCAGTTTATGGCTAGCGGGGGGCCAAGAGACCCAGTACTTC